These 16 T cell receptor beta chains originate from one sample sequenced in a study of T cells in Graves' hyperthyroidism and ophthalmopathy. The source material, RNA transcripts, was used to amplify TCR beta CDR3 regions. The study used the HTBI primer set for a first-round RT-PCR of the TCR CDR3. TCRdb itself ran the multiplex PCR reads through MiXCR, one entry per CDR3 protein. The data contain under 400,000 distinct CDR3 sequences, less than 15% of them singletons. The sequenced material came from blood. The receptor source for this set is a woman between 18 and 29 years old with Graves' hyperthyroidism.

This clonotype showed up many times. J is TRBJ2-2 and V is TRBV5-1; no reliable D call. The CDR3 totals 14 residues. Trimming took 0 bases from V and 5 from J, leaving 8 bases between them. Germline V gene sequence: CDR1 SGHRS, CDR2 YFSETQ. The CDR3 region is CASSLALGTGELFF. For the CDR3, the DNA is TGCGCCAGCAGCTTGGCCTTAGGGACCGGGGAGCTGTTTTTT.

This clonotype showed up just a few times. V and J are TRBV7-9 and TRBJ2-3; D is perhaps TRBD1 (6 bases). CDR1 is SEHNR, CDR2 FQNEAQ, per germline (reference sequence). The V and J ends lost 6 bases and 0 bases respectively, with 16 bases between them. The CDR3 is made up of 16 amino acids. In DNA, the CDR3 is TGTGCCAGCAGTCCGCCTAGGGACATTAGCACAGATACGCAGTATTTT. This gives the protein CASSPPRDISTDTQYF.

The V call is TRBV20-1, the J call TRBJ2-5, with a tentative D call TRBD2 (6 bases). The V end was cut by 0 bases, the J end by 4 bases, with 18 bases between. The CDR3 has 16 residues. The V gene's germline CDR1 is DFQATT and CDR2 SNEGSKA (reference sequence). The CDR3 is CSARDGRVLGGETQYF. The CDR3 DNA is TGCAGTGCTAGAGATGGCAGGGTCCTGGGAGGAGAGACCCAGTACTTC.

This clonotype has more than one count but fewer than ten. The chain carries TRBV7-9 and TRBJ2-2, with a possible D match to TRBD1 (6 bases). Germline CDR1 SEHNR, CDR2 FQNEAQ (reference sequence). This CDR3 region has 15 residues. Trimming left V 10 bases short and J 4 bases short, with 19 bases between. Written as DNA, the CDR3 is TGTGCCATCCCACGCGTAGGGGGATTCACCGGGGAGCTGTTTTTT. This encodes CAIPRVGGFTGELFF.

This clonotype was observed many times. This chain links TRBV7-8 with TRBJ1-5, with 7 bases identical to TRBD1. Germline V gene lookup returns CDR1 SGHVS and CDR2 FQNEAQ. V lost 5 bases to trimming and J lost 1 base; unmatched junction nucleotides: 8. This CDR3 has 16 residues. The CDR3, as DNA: TGTGCCAGCAGCAAAACCGGGACAGCGAGCAATCAGCCCCAGCATTTT. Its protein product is CASSKTGTASNQPQHF. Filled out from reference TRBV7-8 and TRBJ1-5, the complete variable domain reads GAGVSQSPRYKVAKRGQDVALRCDPISGHVSLFWYQQALGQGPEFLTYFQNEAQLDKSGLPSDRFFAERPEGSVSTLKIQRTQQEDSAVYLCASSKTGTASNQPQHFGDGTRLSIL.

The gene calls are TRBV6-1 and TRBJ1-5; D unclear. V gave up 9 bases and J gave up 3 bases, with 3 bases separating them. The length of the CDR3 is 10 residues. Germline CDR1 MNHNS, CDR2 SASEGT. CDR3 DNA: TGTGCCAGTACCAATCAGCCCCAGCATTTT. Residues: CASTNQPQHF.

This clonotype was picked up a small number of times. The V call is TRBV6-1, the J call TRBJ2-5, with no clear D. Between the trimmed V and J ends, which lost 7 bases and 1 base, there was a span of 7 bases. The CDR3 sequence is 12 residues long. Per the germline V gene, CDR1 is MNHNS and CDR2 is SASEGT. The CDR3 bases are TGTGCCAGCACTCAAACCCAAGAGACCCAGTACTTC. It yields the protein CASTQTQETQYF.

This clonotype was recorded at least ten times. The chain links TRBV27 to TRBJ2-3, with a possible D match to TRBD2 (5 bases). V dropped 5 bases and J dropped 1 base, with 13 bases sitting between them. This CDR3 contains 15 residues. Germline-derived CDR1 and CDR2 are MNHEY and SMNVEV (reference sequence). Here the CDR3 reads CASSPDSAGTDTQYF. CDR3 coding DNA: TGTGCCAGCAGTCCCGATAGCGCTGGCACAGATACGCAGTATTTT.

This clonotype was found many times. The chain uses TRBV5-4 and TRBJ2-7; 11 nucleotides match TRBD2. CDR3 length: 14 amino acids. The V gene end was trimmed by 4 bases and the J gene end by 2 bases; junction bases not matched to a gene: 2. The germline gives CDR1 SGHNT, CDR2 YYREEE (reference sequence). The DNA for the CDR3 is TGTGCCAGCAGCATGGGACTAGCGGCCTACGAGCAGTACTTC. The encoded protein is CASSMGLAAYEQYF.

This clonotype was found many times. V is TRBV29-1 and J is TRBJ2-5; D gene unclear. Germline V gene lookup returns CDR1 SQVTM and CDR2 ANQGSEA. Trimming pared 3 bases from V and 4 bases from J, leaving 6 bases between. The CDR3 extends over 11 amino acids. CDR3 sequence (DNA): TGCAGCGTTGATTTGATAGAGACCCAGTACTTC. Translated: CSVDLIETQYF.

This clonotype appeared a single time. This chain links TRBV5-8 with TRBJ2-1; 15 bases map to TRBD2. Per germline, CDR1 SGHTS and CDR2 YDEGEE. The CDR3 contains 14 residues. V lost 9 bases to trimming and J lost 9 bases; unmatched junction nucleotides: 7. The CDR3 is CATMGLAGGGEQFF. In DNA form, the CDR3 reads TGTGCCACCATGGGACTAGCGGGGGGTGGTGAGCAGTTCTTC. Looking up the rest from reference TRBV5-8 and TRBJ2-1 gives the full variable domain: EAGVTQSPTHLIKTRGQQATLRCSPISGHTSVYWYQQALGLGLQFLLWYDEGEERNRGNFPPRFSGRQFPNYSSELNVNALELEDSALYLCATMGLAGGGEQFFGPGTRLTVL.

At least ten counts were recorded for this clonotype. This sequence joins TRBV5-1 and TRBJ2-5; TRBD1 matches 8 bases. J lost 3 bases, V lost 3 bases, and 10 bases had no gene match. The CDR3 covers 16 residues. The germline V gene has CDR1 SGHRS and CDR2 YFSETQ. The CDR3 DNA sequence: TGCGCCAGCAGCTCTCGTAGACAGGGGAAGGAAGAGACCCAGTACTTC. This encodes CASSSRRQGKEETQYF.

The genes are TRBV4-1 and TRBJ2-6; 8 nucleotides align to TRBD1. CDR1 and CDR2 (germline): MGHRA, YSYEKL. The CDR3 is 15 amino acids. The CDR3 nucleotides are TGCGGGACAGGGCGCGTACTCTCTGGGGCCAACGTCCTGACTTTC. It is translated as CGTGRVLSGANVLTF.

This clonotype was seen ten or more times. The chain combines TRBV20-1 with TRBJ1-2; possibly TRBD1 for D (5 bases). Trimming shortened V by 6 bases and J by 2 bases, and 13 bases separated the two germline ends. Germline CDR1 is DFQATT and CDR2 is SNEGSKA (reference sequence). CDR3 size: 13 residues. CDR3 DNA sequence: TGCAGTGCCGTGGCAGGGAAAAACTATGGCTACACCTTC. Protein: CSAVAGKNYGYTF.

The CDR3 DNA sequence: TGTGCCAGCAGGGGGGTGGAAAATGAGCAGTTCTTC. Its protein is CASRGVENEQFF. The chain joins TRBV28 to TRBJ2-1, with D perhaps given as TRBD1 or TRBD2 (5 bases each). Germline V gene lookup returns CDR1 MDHEN and CDR2 SYDVKM. The CDR3 runs to 12 residues. V dropped 6 bases and J dropped 7 bases, with 10 bases sitting between them.

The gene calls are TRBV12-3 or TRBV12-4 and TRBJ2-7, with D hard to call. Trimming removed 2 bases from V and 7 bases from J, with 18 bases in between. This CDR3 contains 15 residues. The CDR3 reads CASSLFGLLKGEQYF. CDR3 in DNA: TGTGCCAGCAGTTTATTCGGTCTCCTCAAGGGAGAGCAGTACTTC.